One sample yielded the 12 T cell receptor beta chains listed below, sequenced in a study of identifying expanded T cells in peripheral blood. Repertoires were generated with immunoSEQ multiplex PCR, while TCRdb's copy carries only in-frame clones and drops some. The sample gives over 75,000 clones, more than 70% of which show up once; approximately 4% is in the top ten. The sequencing input was blood. The receptors derive from a person aged 18 to 70 in good health.

This chain joins TRBV6-1 and TRBJ1-4; 9 nucleotides line up with TRBD1. Trimming at V came to 0 bases and at J to 5 bases, leaving 4 bases not matched to a gene. This CDR3 contains 16 residues. Germline CDR1 reads MNHNS; CDR2 reads SASEGT. The CDR3 DNA sequence: TGTGCCAGCAGTGAAGCGCTAGGGACAGGGAATGAAAAACTGTTTTTT. The encoded protein is CASSEALGTGNEKLFF.

The chain joins TRBV5-1 to TRBJ2-3; 12 nucleotides agree with TRBD1. Germline CDR1 and CDR2: SGHRS and YFSETQ. Losses at the gene ends were 5 bases for V and 4 bases for J; bases not matched to a gene: 5. The CDR3 contains 15 residues. The CDR3 bases are TGCGCCAGCAGGAGGCGGGACAGGGGGCCAGATACGCAGTATTTT. Protein sequence: CASRRRDRGPDTQYF.

This sequence joins TRBV28 and TRBJ1-4; D is uncertain. V was pared by 10 bases and J by 3 bases, with 18 bases between. The CDR3 length is 15 residues. The V gene's germline CDR1 is MDHEN and CDR2 SYDVKM. CDR3 protein: CATDHSRISNEKLFF. For the CDR3, the DNA is TGTGCCACCGACCATAGTAGGATCTCTAATGAAAAACTGTTTTTT.

This chain links TRBV27 with TRBJ2-1; TRBD2 might be the D (6 bases). Germline V gene sequence: CDR1 MNHEY, CDR2 SMNVEV (reference sequence). The V and J ends lost 5 bases and 6 bases respectively, with 14 bases between them. The CDR3 consists of 14 residues. CDR3 in amino acids: CASSRRGTFNEQFF. The CDR3 DNA reads TGTGCCAGCAGTCGAAGAGGGACTTTCAATGAGCAGTTCTTC.

The chain joins TRBV2 to TRBJ2-3; 9 nucleotides line up with TRBD1. CDR1 and CDR2 from the germline V gene are SNHLY and FYNNEI. V lost 8 bases and J lost 4; bases outside the gene matches: 16. This CDR3 has 17 amino acids. In DNA, the CDR3 is TGTGCCAGCCACATTGATCCCGGGACAGGGAGGCCAGATACGCAGTATTTT. Translation: CASHIDPGTGRPDTQYF.

This clone was picked up a small number of times. V gene TRBV29-1 combines with J gene TRBJ2-3; 9 positions match TRBD2. The CDR3 totals 13 residues. Looked up from germline, CDR1 is SQVTM and CDR2 is ANQGSEA. The ends lost 6 bases at V and 5 bases at J; junction bases unmatched: 6. The CDR3 DNA is TGCAGCGTAAGCGGGGGGAGGGGAGATACGCAGTATTTT. This translates into CSVSGGRGDTQYF.

The J gene is TRBJ2-3, the V gene TRBV10-2, with 8 positions matching TRBD2. The CDR3 spans 16 residues. V was pared by 2 bases and J by 3 bases, with 7 bases of the junction left unmatched. Germline V gene sequence: CDR1 WSHSY, CDR2 SAAADI. CDR3 in DNA: TGCGCCAGCAGTGAGGACCGGGAGGGGGTGACAGATACGCAGTATTTT. Its protein is CASSEDREGVTDTQYF.

The chain employs TRBV28 and TRBJ1-1, with a tentative D call TRBD1 (6 bases). Trimming took off 2 bases at V and 1 base at J, with 20 bases between the two ends. The CDR3 has 18 amino acids. Germline CDR1 MDHEN, CDR2 SYDVKM. The CDR3 is CASSLHSGHRDSNTEAFF. CDR3 bases: TGTGCCAGCAGTTTACACTCGGGACATCGGGACTCGAACACTGAAGCTTTCTTT.

The chain has TRBV27 and TRBJ2-2, with D possibly TRBD1 on 6 matching bases. Germline V gives CDR1 MNHEY, CDR2 SMNVEV (reference sequence). Trimming stripped 8 bases from V and 0 bases from J, with 13 bases between. The CDR3 is 15 amino acids. The CDR3 protein is CASASWGPNTGELFF. The CDR3 nucleotides read TGTGCCAGCGCATCATGGGGGCCGAACACCGGGGAGCTGTTTTTT.

This chain links TRBV5-4 with TRBJ2-2, with D unresolved. Looked up from germline, CDR1 is SGHNT and CDR2 is YYREEE (reference sequence). V lost 4 bases, J lost 3 bases, and 7 bases lay in between. CDR3 size: 13 residues. Written as DNA, the CDR3 is TGTGCCAGCAGCAAGGACCACACCGGGGAGCTGTTTTTT. Translation: CASSKDHTGELFF.

The V call is TRBV30, the J call TRBJ2-2; 7 nucleotides align to TRBD1. Germline CDR1 GTSNPN, CDR2 SVGIG (reference sequence). The CDR3 has 14 residues. With V trimmed by 6 bases and J by 1 base, 5 bases remained unmatched. CDR3 in amino acids: CACYRTGNTGELFF. The DNA for the CDR3 is TGTGCCTGTTACAGGACAGGGAACACCGGGGAGCTGTTTTTT.

This clone ranks as medium-sized. The CDR3 sequence is CASSFRTGITGELFF. In DNA, the CDR3 is TGTGCCAGCAGCTTCAGGACAGGGATCACCGGGGAGCTGTTTTTT. The gene calls are TRBV11-3 and TRBJ2-2, with 8 bases aligning to TRBD1. V gave up 3 bases and J gave up 4 bases; unmatched junction bases: 4. The CDR3 runs 15 residues. In germline, CDR1 is SGHNT, CDR2 YENEEA. The full variable domain, its missing parts supplied by reference TRBV11-3 and TRBJ2-2, is EAGVVQSPRYKIIEKKQPVAFWCNPISGHNTLYWYLQNLGQGPELLIRYENEEAVDDSQLPKDRFSAERLKGVDSTLKIQPAELGDSAVYLCASSFRTGITGELFFGEGSRLTVL.